The 3 T cell receptor beta chains presented below share a single source sample, sequenced in a study of response to subunit inactivated influenza vaccine. Each CDR3 protein is one row after TCRdb ran MiXCR on the RT-PCR reads. In the table there are just under 550,000 distinct CDR3 sequences, approximately 20% of which are singletons. These data were likewise used in another study, on T cells expressing NK-cell markers. According to that study: In generating TCR beta cDNA, 5'RACE template switching with UMIs was used.

Material: CD4+ T cells sorted from PBMCs, obtained approximately 12 days after vaccination. The receptors stem from a man in his fifties or sixties who received an inactivated influenza vaccine.

V is TRBV6-2 or TRBV6-3 and J is TRBJ2-4, with 14 bases identical to TRBD2. This CDR3 region has 20 residues. The germline V gene has CDR1 MNHEY and CDR2 SVGEGT. V lost 3 bases to trimming and J lost 3 bases; unmatched junction nucleotides: 13. The CDR3 reads CASSYSSGTSGSKGKNIQYF. CDR3 nucleotides: TGTGCCAGCAGTTATTCGTCCGGGACTAGCGGGAGTAAGGGCAAAAACATTCAGTACTTC.

In this sample, this clonotype turned up many times. The rearrangement links TRBV28 to TRBJ2-7; D is ambiguous. CDR3 length equals 12 residues. In germline, CDR1 is MDHEN, CDR2 SYDVKM. Trimming stripped 5 bases from V and 4 bases from J, with 9 bases between. CDR3 loop: CASSRTPYEQYF. The CDR3 DNA sequence: TGTGCCAGCAGTAGGACCCCTTACGAGCAGTACTTC.

The chain employs TRBV7-8 and TRBJ1-4, with 10 bases identical to TRBD1. Germline V CDR1 and CDR2: SGHVS, FQNEAQ. V shed 5 bases and J 1 base; nucleotides not matched to a gene: 7. CDR3 length: 17 residues. The CDR3 coding sequence is TGTGCCAGCAGCCAGGACAGGGGGGGATTAACTAATGAAAAACTGTTTTTT. This encodes CASSQDRGGLTNEKLFF.